This is a list of T cell receptor beta chains from one sample in a study of T cell responses to AZD1222 COVID-19 vaccine. The table came from immunoSEQ multiplex PCR; TCRdb's copy has only in-frame clones and leaves some out. The table shows about 120,000 clones, with more than 75% occurring only once. Sequenced here: peripheral blood, sampled on day 0 of AZD1222 vaccination. Receptor source: an adult in good health. Both conserved end residues are part of each CDR3. The D gene is left open where the match is weak. Some rows have no size entry. The others give once, few or many, or a class for an expanded clone.

>TRBJ2-2|TRBD2|TRBV6-6|NA
TGTGCCAGCAGTTATATGGCTAGCGGGCCTACCGGGGAGCTGTTTTTT
CASSYMASGPTGELFF
>TRBJ1-5|NA|TRBV24-1|NA
TGTGCCACCACCTTCGGGACAAAAGTACCTCAGCCCCAGCATTTT
CATTFGTKVPQPQHF
>TRBJ1-3|NA|TRBV12-3/TRBV12-4|NA
TGTGCCAGCACCACGGGGGAAAACACCATATATTTT
CASTTGENTIYF
>TRBJ2-7|TRBD1|TRBV27|NA
TGTGCCAGCAGTCTCGGGACAGGGGGGACCTCAGAGCAGTACTTC
CASSLGTGGTSEQYF
>TRBJ1-4|NA|TRBV3-1/TRBV3-2|once
TGTGCCAGCAGCCATACAGGGTTCTCTTATGAAAAACTGTTTTTT
CASSHTGFSYEKLFF
>TRBJ2-2|NA|TRBV29-1|NA
TGCAGCGTTGGAACAGGGCCGAACACCGGGGAGCTGTTTTTT
CSVGTGPNTGELFF
>TRBJ2-2|TRBD1|TRBV4-1|once
TGCGCCAGCCGCGAAGGGGACAGGGGGATAATTAGGGAGCTGTTTTTT
CASREGDRGIIRELFF
>TRBJ1-2|NA|TRBV6-6|NA
TGTGCCAGCAGCCCCCCAGGACAGTATGGCTACACCTTC
CASSPPGQYGYTF
>TRBJ2-3|NA|TRBV9|NA
TGTGCCAGCAGCCAGGACCATCACACAGATACGCAGTATTTT
CASSQDHHTDTQYF
>TRBJ1-5|NA|TRBV7-2|NA
TGTGCCAGCAGCCCGGGGATAGGTCAGCCCCAGCATTTT
CASSPGIGQPQHF
>TRBJ2-7|TRBD2|TRBV5-1|NA
TGCGCCAGCAGCTTGGGATCCGGGGGGTCCTACGAGCAGTACTTC
CASSLGSGGSYEQYF
>TRBJ1-5|NA|TRBV7-2|once
TGTGCCAGCAGCTTACTAGGGTTCCGTAGCAATCAGCCCCAGCATTTT
CASSLLGFRSNQPQHF
>TRBJ1-3|NA|TRBV5-4|NA
TGTGCCAGCAGCTCCCAGGGGAGTGGAAACACCATATATTTT
CASSSQGSGNTIYF
>TRBJ1-6|NA|TRBV3-1/TRBV3-2|NA
TGTGCCAGCAGCCATCTAGAAACAGCCACCTATAATTCACCCCTCCACTTT
CASSHLETATYNSPLHF
>TRBJ2-5|NA|TRBV4-1|NA
TGCGCCAGCAGCCAAGGAAAGGCAAAGGGGCTCCAAGAGACCCAGTACTTC
CASSQGKAKGLQETQYF
>TRBJ1-2|NA|TRBV4-3|once
TGCGCCAGCAGCCAAGAGGGGGGGCAGTTGAACTATGGCTACACCTTC
CASSQEGGQLNYGYTF
>TRBJ2-5|NA|TRBV5-4|NA
TGTGCCAGCAGCTTGGCCGTAAGGGGGGGCGGTGAGACCCAGTACTTC
CASSLAVRGGGETQYF
>TRBJ2-3|NA|TRBV18|NA
TGTGCCAGCTCACCATCCAGGGCAGATACGCAGTATTTT
CASSPSRADTQYF
>TRBJ2-5|NA|TRBV15|NA
TGTGCCACCAGCATTCGGGACACGCAAGAGACCCAGTACTTC
CATSIRDTQETQYF
>TRBJ1-1|NA|TRBV18|NA
TGTGCCAGCTCACCTCAAAGAGATGAAGCTTTCTTT
CASSPQRDEAFF
>TRBJ2-5|NA|TRBV7-2|NA
TGTGCCAGCAGCTCCCGGGGCGGGGAGACCCAGTACTTC
CASSSRGGETQYF
>TRBJ1-4|TRBD1|TRBV6-5|once
TGTGCCAGCAGTCCAGGGGGTTCTAATGAAAAACTGTTTTTT
CASSPGGSNEKLFF
>TRBJ2-5|TRBD1|TRBV6-2/TRBV6-3|NA
TGTGCCAGCAGTTTCAAAACCGGGACAGGGGAGAAAGAGACCCAGTACTTC
CASSFKTGTGEKETQYF
>TRBJ2-7|TRBD2|TRBV11-2|NA
TGTGCCAGCGAGCGGGGGGCTTCTGACGAGCAGTACTTC
CASERGASDEQYF
>TRBJ1-3|NA|TRBV3-1/TRBV3-2|NA
TGTGCCAGCAGCGAAAATCACTCTGGAAACACCATATATTTT
CASSENHSGNTIYF
>TRBJ2-1|NA|TRBV19|NA
TGTGCCAGTAGTGCTTACAATGAGCAGTTCTTC
CASSAYNEQFF
>TRBJ1-2|NA|TRBV30|NA
TGTGTCAGCAGTCTCTCCTATGGCTACACCTTC
CVSSLSYGYTF
>TRBJ2-5|TRBD2|TRBV18|once
TGTGCCAGCTCCGACCGAGGCGGGGGAGAGACCCAGTACTTC
CASSDRGGGETQYF
>TRBJ2-3|NA|TRBV5-1|NA
TGCGCCAGCAGCCCTGGCAGTAGCGGCACAGATACGCAGTATTTT
CASSPGSSGTDTQYF
>TRBJ2-2|TRBD2|TRBV5-6|NA
TGTGCCAGCAGCGTACGGACTAGCGGGGTCCAGGCCGGGGAGCTGTTTTTT
CASSVRTSGVQAGELFF
>TRBJ1-2|NA|TRBV9|NA
TGTGCCAGCAGCGTAGACGGGGGGTGGTTGGATGGCTACACCTTC
CASSVDGGWLDGYTF
>TRBJ1-6|NA|TRBV18|once
TGTGCCAGCTCACCTAGGGAGTATAATTCACCCCTCCACTTT
CASSPREYNSPLHF
>TRBJ1-5|NA|TRBV12-5|NA
TGTGCTAGTGGGCCAGGGGAAAGCAATCAGCCCCAGCATTTT
CASGPGESNQPQHF
>TRBJ1-2|NA|TRBV5-1|NA
TGCGCCAGCAGCTTGGGGGGGCAAAATAACTATGGCTACACCTTC
CASSLGGQNNYGYTF
>TRBJ1-5|NA|TRBV6-6|NA
TGTGCCAGCAGTTCTAGGGGGGCCCATCAGCCCCAGCATTTT
CASSSRGAHQPQHF
>TRBJ2-1|TRBD2|TRBV7-2|NA
TGTGCCAGCGGAACTAGCGGGGGTTACAATGAGCAGTTCTTC
CASGTSGGYNEQFF
>TRBJ2-2|NA|TRBV4-1|NA
TGCGCCAGCAGCCAAGGGGGACGCGGTCCGCGGACCGGGGAGCTGTTTTTT
CASSQGGRGPRTGELFF
>TRBJ2-6|NA|TRBV6-6|once
TGTGCCAGCAGCCGAGGGCCGCCGCGCTCTGGGGCCAACGTCCTGACTTTC
CASSRGPPRSGANVLTF
>TRBJ1-2|TRBD1|TRBV29-1|NA
TGCAGCGTTGAGGGACAGGGAGAAAGAGCATACTATGGCTACACCTTC
CSVEGQGERAYYGYTF
>TRBJ1-4|NA|TRBV30|NA
TGTGCCTGGAGTGGGCAGGAGGAAAAACTGTTTTTT
CAWSGQEEKLFF
>TRBJ1-4|TRBD1|TRBV5-1|NA
TGCGCCAGCAGCTTGGCGGGACAGGGGAGCGAAAAACTGTTTTTT
CASSLAGQGSEKLFF
>TRBJ1-6|NA|TRBV3-1/TRBV3-2|NA
TGTGCCAGCAGCCTCCCCCAGACCCCCCTCCACTTT
CASSLPQTPLHF
>TRBJ2-7|NA|TRBV7-2|NA
TGTGCCAGCAGCTCGGGGCTGGGGGGATGGGAGCAGTACTTC
CASSSGLGGWEQYF
>TRBJ1-5|TRBD1|TRBV14|few
TGTGCCAGCAGCCAAGGGACAGGGGGTCAGCCCCAGCATTTT
CASSQGTGGQPQHF
>TRBJ1-6|NA|TRBV7-8|NA
TGTGCCAGCAGCTTCATTCCAGGGGACTCACCCCTCCACTTT
CASSFIPGDSPLHF
>TRBJ2-7|TRBD1|TRBV2|few
TGTGCCAGCAGTAGACAGGGGGCGGGGGAGCAGTACTTC
CASSRQGAGEQYF
>TRBJ2-1|TRBD2|TRBV7-9|NA
TGTGCCAGCAGTAGAAGCGGGGCCCCCCTCTACAATGAGCAGTTCTTC
CASSRSGAPLYNEQFF
>TRBJ2-7|NA|TRBV11-2|few
TGTGCCAGCACCTTGAAATCGAGCTCCTACGAGCAGTACTTC
CASTLKSSSYEQYF
>TRBJ2-3|NA|TRBV5-1|NA
TGCGCCAGCAGCTCGATACTAAGGGTGGGCGCCACAGATACGCAGTATTTT
CASSSILRVGATDTQYF
>TRBJ2-3|NA|TRBV5-1|NA
TGCGCCAGCAGCTTGGGGTCCGGCACGGGAGATACGCAGTATTTT
CASSLGSGTGDTQYF
>TRBJ2-1|NA|TRBV14|NA
TGTGCCAGCAGCCAATCCAGGGGCAATGAGCAGTTCTTC
CASSQSRGNEQFF
>TRBJ2-7|NA|TRBV10-3|NA
TGTGCCATCAGTGAGTCACGGCACGAGCAGTACTTC
CAISESRHEQYF
>TRBJ2-7|TRBD1|TRBV2|NA
TGTGCCAGCAGTATTGATGCAGGGGGAGCCTACGAGCAGTACTTC
CASSIDAGGAYEQYF
>TRBJ2-7|NA|TRBV3-1/TRBV3-2|NA
TGTGCCAGCAGCCAAGTGGAAGGCTACGAGCAGTACTTC
CASSQVEGYEQYF
>TRBJ1-2|TRBD1|TRBV5-1|few
TGCGCCAGCAGCTTTCAACAGGGGTATGGCTACACCTTC
CASSFQQGYGYTF
>TRBJ1-2|TRBD1|TRBV2|NA
TGTGCCAGCAGTGACGGACAGGGGGTATATGGCTACACCTTC
CASSDGQGVYGYTF
>TRBJ1-1|NA|TRBV5-1|NA
TGCGCCAGCAGCTTGACGGCGAACACTGAAGCTTTCTTT
CASSLTANTEAFF
>TRBJ1-4|NA|TRBV29-1|NA
TGCAGCGTTGAAGATGCAAACGTCCCTGGGGGGTCTTATGAAAAACTGTTTTTT
CSVEDANVPGGSYEKLFF